The following is a TCR beta chain sequence with its context. What this receptor recognizes is not known. No much larger clone is present one base from it, and per-base qualities are unavailable. This specimen belongs to a study of blood T cell repertoires in COVID-19 (dated by TCRdb to 2018 to 2020). Concerning the study at large: Collaborator samples came from the United States, Italy and Spain and covered acute and convalescent phases of COVID-19. Samples came from the ongoing ImmuneRACE study (first 160 participants) plus 1,254 subjects from 6 global collaborators. A freely available public database, intended as a resource for researchers studying the immune response to SARS-CoV-2, is where the repertoires were released. HLA class I and class II types, where available, came from metadata supplied by the sample provider rather than from assay-based typing. Subjects who had been exposed to COVID-19, were actively infected with it, or had recovered from it provided the deeply sampled blood TCRbeta repertoires that made up the dataset. A de-identified subject ID, COVID-19 status, age in years and sex were almost always included in the sample metadata. The material from the prospective study consisted of cDNA or gDNA derived from T cells, B-cell-depleted T cells, or PBMCs.

Reading from cysteine to phenylalanine, the CDR3 counts 14 amino acids. The read is trimmed to its CDR3 DNA, 42 bases read in frame from base 1. V loses 5 bases, J loses 1 base, and the germline ends lie 11 bases apart. Taken from the germline V gene, the CDR1 and CDR2 loops are SGHAT and FQNNGV. General study outcomes and caveats: The quantity of clinical and demographic metadata differed by source and by participant and was supplied without curation.

TCRbeta CDR3 regions were amplified from genomic DNA using the immunoSEQ Assay, a bias-controlled multiplex PCR. The authors' pipeline ran thus. Within the assay, amplification of reference gene primers was used to estimate how many nucleated cells each sample contained. Sequence reads were collapsed and filtered to measure the absolute abundance of every unique TCRbeta CDR3 rearrangement. For each sample, productive Simpson clonality was calculated by taking the square root of Simpson's diversity index across productive rearrangements. Imported from immuneACCESS, the table was reduced by TCRdb to in-frame sequences with V and J called. These copies leave out some clones; in studies compared against another copy, an unresolved V gene accounts for under half, and the cause of the remainder is not known. D and trimming come from the DNA, and the V and J calls and clone size come from that table. Here the sample has some 170,000 clones; over 75% occur a single time. The top ten clones comprise 11% of the sample.

Each collaborating institution followed its own protocols to collect whole blood in K2EDTA tubes. For TCRbeta analysis, collaborators shipped samples as frozen whole blood, isolated PBMCs, or DNA extracted from either of those sample types. Specimen: peripheral blood. This receptor was identified in a human donor in a cohort sampled during active COVID-19. The chain is encoded by TRBV11-2 joined to TRBJ1-1, with TRBD1 perhaps the D gene, on 5 matching bases. This receptor has the CDR3 CASSQRQTNTEAFF. The nucleotide sequence is TGTGCCAGCAGCCAAAGACAGACGAACACTGAAGCTTTCTTT.